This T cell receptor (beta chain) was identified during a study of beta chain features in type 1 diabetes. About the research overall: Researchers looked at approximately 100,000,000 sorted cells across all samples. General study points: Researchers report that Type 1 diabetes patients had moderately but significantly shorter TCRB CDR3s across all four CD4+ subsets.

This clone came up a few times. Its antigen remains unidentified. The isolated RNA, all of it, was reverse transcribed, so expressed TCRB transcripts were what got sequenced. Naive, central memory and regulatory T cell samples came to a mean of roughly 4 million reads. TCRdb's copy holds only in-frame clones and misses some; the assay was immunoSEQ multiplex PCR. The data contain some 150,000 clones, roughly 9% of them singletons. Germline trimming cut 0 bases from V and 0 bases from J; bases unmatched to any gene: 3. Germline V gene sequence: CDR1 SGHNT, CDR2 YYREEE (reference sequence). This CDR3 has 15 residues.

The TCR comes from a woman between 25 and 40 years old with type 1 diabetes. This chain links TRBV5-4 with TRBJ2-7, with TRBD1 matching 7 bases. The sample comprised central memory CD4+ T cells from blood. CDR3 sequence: CASSLGGTASYEQYF. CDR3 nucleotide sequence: TGTGCCAGCAGCTTGGGGGGGACAGCCTCCTACGAGCAGTACTTC.